These 30 T cell receptor beta chains came from one sample sequenced in a study of OX40 agonist ivuxolimab in advanced cancers. Sequenced by immunoSEQ multiplex PCR; TCRdb stores in-frame clones only, minus some. The table lists over 60,000 clones, over 90% of them singletons. Sequencing was performed on CD4+ or CD8+ T cells sorted from blood, taken in a trial of the OX40 agonist ivuxolimab. Receptors originate from an adult with an advanced solid tumor such as melanoma, head and neck, liver or kidney cancer.

This clone was detected many times. The rearrangement links TRBV6-4 to TRBJ2-2; a weak D match, TRBD1 (5 bases). There are 14 residues in the CDR3. The V end was cut by 3 bases, the J end by 3 bases, with 8 bases between. The germline CDR1 and CDR2 sequences are MRHNA and SNTAGT. CDR3 sequence: CASSDDSHTGELFF. The CDR3 DNA reads TGTGCCAGCAGTGATGACAGTCACACCGGGGAGCTGTTTTTT.

This clone occurred once. The gene calls are TRBV11-2 and TRBJ1-3; the D is unclear. Per germline, CDR1 SGHAT and CDR2 FQNNGV. Trimming took off 0 bases at V and 0 bases at J, with 21 bases between the two ends. The CDR3 totals 20 residues. CDR3 protein: CASSLEGRPAATFSGNTIYF. The DNA for the CDR3 is TGTGCCAGCAGCTTAGAGGGTCGACCGGCCGCCACTTTCTCTGGAAACACCATATATTTT.

The rearrangement links TRBV4-3 to TRBJ1-2; tentatively, D is TRBD1 (6 bases). V dropped 0 bases and J dropped 8 bases, with 16 bases sitting between them. This CDR3 spans 15 amino acids. Germline V lookup: CDR1 LGHNA, CDR2 YSLEER. The CDR3 loop reads CASSQDREGVWGYTF. Written as DNA, the CDR3 is TGCGCCAGCAGCCAAGATAGGGAGGGGGTGTGGGGCTACACCTTC.

The chain links TRBV14 to TRBJ2-2, with D perhaps being TRBD1 or TRBD2 (5 bases each). V shed 6 bases and J shed 5 bases, with 13 bases lying between them. Germline CDR1 SGHDN, CDR2 FVKESK. The CDR3 consists of 14 residues. The CDR3 coding sequence is TGTGCCAGCAGTGCCGACTGGGGGACCGGGGAGCTGTTTTTT. Amino acid sequence: CASSADWGTGELFF.

The CDR3 DNA reads TGTGCCAGCAGTTTTTTGGTGCGGGGCCCCTCTGGAAACACCATATATTTT. Translation: CASSFLVRGPSGNTIYF. The chain uses TRBV28 and TRBJ1-3; D perhaps matches TRBD1 (5 bases). Germline assignment: CDR1 MDHEN and CDR2 SYDVKM. The length of the CDR3 is 17 residues. The V and J ends lost 3 bases and 0 bases respectively, with 15 bases between them.

The genes are TRBV7-9 and TRBJ2-7; TRBD1 or TRBD2 may be the D gene (5 bases each). The germline V and J ends were trimmed by 4 bases and 4 bases, with 11 bases remaining between them. The CDR3 is 13 amino acids. Germline CDR1 is SEHNR and CDR2 is FQNEAQ (reference sequence). The CDR3 DNA follows: TGTGCCAGCAGCTCGCCTTGGGGGTACGAGCAGTACTTC. It translates to CASSSPWGYEQYF.

CDR3 loop: CASSSSSYNSPLHF. The CDR3 DNA follows: TGTGCCAGCAGTTCGAGCTCCTATAATTCACCCCTCCACTTT. The chain links TRBV28 to TRBJ1-6; unclear D gene. The V and J ends lost 4 bases and 0 bases respectively, with 4 bases between them. Germline values: CDR1 MDHEN, CDR2 SYDVKM. This CDR3 spans 14 amino acids. Drawing the rest from reference TRBV28 and TRBJ1-6, the complete variable domain is DVKVTQSSRYLVKRTGEKVFLECVQDMDHENMFWYRQDPGLGLRLIYFSYDVKMKEKGDIPEGYSVSREKKERFSLILESASTNQTSMYLCASSSSSYNSPLHFGNGTRLTVT.

This clone appeared a single time. The CDR3 reads CASRGGYEQYF. CDR3 DNA sequence: TGTGCCAGCCGCGGGGGCTACGAGCAGTACTTC. The chain is built from TRBV27 and TRBJ2-7, with TRBD2 identical over 7 bases. The trim removed 8 bases at V and 3 bases at J, leaving 1 base unmatched. The germline gives CDR1 MNHEY, CDR2 SMNVEV (reference sequence). The CDR3 covers 11 residues.

The chain is built from TRBV19 and TRBJ2-1; 11 bases map to TRBD2. V dropped 9 bases and J dropped 4; count of bases not matched to a gene: 2. This CDR3 spans 13 amino acids. Germline V gene sequence: CDR1 LNHDA, CDR2 SQIVND (reference sequence). In DNA, the CDR3 is TGTGCCAGCCGGACTAGCGGGTACAATGAGCAGTTCTTC. Translated: CASRTSGYNEQFF.

The J gene is TRBJ1-2, the V gene TRBV6-5; D is undetermined. The CDR3 length is 14 residues. The germline V and J ends were trimmed by 0 bases and 2 bases, with 7 bases remaining between them. CDR1 is MNHEY, CDR2 SVGAGI, per germline. CDR3 region: CASSYSPGNYGYTF. CDR3 bases: TGTGCCAGCAGTTACTCCCCGGGAAACTATGGCTACACCTTC.

The V gene is TRBV7-9, the J gene TRBJ2-5; 7 positions match TRBD1. This CDR3 region has 14 residues. Germline values: CDR1 SEHNR, CDR2 FQNEAQ (reference sequence). The V gene end was trimmed by 8 bases and the J gene end by 4 bases; junction bases not matched to a gene: 10. The CDR3: CASSRQGRRETQYF. CDR3 in DNA: TGTGCCAGCTCCCGACAGGGCAGGCGAGAGACCCAGTACTTC.

This chain links TRBV7-8 with TRBJ2-3, with D perhaps assigned TRBD1 or TRBD2 (5 bases each). CDR3 size: 15 residues. Per germline, CDR1 SGHVS and CDR2 FQNEAQ. Trimming took 4 bases from V and 2 from J, leaving 13 bases between them. The CDR3 nucleotides read TGTGCCAGCAGCTGGGGGTACGCCGACACAGATACGCAGTATTTT. It yields the protein CASSWGYADTDTQYF.

The J gene is TRBJ2-7, the V gene TRBV5-6; D assignment may be TRBD1 or TRBD2 (7 bases each). Germline CDR1 SGHDT, CDR2 YYEEEE. V lost 3 bases, J lost 4 bases, and 20 bases lay in between. There are 16 residues in the CDR3. The CDR3 region has the DNA TGTGCCAGCAGCTGGGGGGAACACAGGGGAGGGTACGAGCAGTACTTC. Its protein is CASSWGEHRGGYEQYF. The whole variable domain, filled in from reference TRBV5-6 and TRBJ2-7, reads DAGVTQSPTHLIKTRGQQVTLRCSPKSGHDTVSWYQQALGQGPQFIFQYYEEEERQRGNFPDRFSGHQFPNYSSELNVNALLLGDSALYLCASSWGEHRGGYEQYFGPGTRLTVT.

The J gene is TRBJ1-1, the V gene TRBV6-6; D not resolved. V lost 8 bases, J lost 2 bases, and 15 bases lay in between. Germline assignment: CDR1 MNHNY and CDR2 SVGAGI (reference sequence). The CDR3 covers 14 residues. The CDR3 DNA sequence: TGTGCCAGCTGGGTGGGTGGGTATAACACTGAAGCTTTCTTT. It codes for CASWVGGYNTEAFF.

This clone occurred once. The chain combines TRBV5-5 with TRBJ2-5; D not resolved. The V and J ends lost 0 bases and 1 base respectively, with 13 bases between them. CDR1 and CDR2 (germline): SGHKS, YYEKEE (reference sequence). There are 16 residues in the CDR3. The chain's CDR3 is CASSLDLGGFQETQYF. DNA of the CDR3: TGTGCCAGCAGCTTGGATCTCGGCGGCTTCCAAGAGACCCAGTACTTC.

This rearrangement joins TRBV4-3 to TRBJ2-7; 10 positions agree with TRBD2. This CDR3 spans 16 amino acids. With V trimmed by 1 base and J by 4 bases, 7 bases remained unmatched. Germline CDR1 is LGHNA and CDR2 is YSLEER. The CDR3 coding sequence is TGCGCCAGCAGCCAAGGCAGGACTAGCGGTTATTACGAGCAGTACTTC. This encodes CASSQGRTSGYYEQYF.

The chain employs TRBV10-1 and TRBJ2-7; 10 nucleotides agree with TRBD2. Looked up from germline, CDR1 is WNHNN and CDR2 is SYGVQD (reference sequence). V shed 4 bases, J shed 0 bases, and the junction held 9 bases outside the gene matches. The CDR3 has 17 residues. CDR3 sequence: CASSGSGLAASSYEQYF. In nucleotides, the CDR3 is TGCGCCAGCAGTGGGTCCGGACTAGCGGCCAGCTCCTACGAGCAGTACTTC.

This clone has more than one count but fewer than ten. The J gene is TRBJ1-3, the V gene TRBV9; D gene unclear. V was trimmed by 4 bases and J by 0 bases, leaving 11 bases between them. CDR3 length: 15 residues. Germline CDR1 and CDR2: SGDLS and YYNGEE. Written as DNA, the CDR3 is TGTGCCAGCAGCCCATATAAGAGCTCTGGAAACACCATATATTTT. It yields the protein CASSPYKSSGNTIYF.

This chain links TRBV5-1 with TRBJ2-7, with D possibly matching TRBD2 (5 bases). The V and J ends lost 4 bases and 5 bases respectively, with 16 bases between them. The CDR3 loop spans 14 amino acids. Germline-derived CDR1 and CDR2 are SGHRS and YFSETQ. The CDR3 coding sequence is TGCGCCAGCAGCGTAGGAGACTCGGGGAACGAGCAGTACTTC. This codes for CASSVGDSGNEQYF.

The chain employs TRBV4-3 and TRBJ2-1; 10 bases are shared with TRBD2. This CDR3 spans 15 amino acids. V was pared by 0 bases and J by 9 bases, with 5 bases of the junction left unmatched. Germline V CDR1 and CDR2: LGHNA, YSLEER. CDR3 DNA: TGCGCCAGCAGCCAAGAAACTAGCGGGAAGGTTGAGCAGTTCTTC. This translates into CASSQETSGKVEQFF.

The chain combines TRBV29-1 with TRBJ2-5; 9 nucleotides line up with TRBD2. Germline loops: CDR1 SQVTM, CDR2 ANQGSEA. The CDR3 is 15 amino acids. CDR3 sequence: CSQLGAGGSQETQYF. The CDR3 nucleotides are TGCAGTCAATTGGGAGCGGGGGGTTCCCAAGAGACCCAGTACTTC.

This chain uses TRBV9 with TRBJ1-1; D is unresolved. Germline CDR1 is SGDLS and CDR2 is YYNGEE. Trimming took 3 bases from V and 2 from J, leaving 5 bases between them. The CDR3 runs to 12 residues. The CDR3 region has the DNA TGTGCCAGCAGCGAGTTTAACACTGAAGCTTTCTTT. Amino acid sequence: CASSEFNTEAFF.

V is TRBV7-2 and J is TRBJ2-1; the match to TRBD2 covers 9 bases. CDR1 SGHTA and CDR2 FQGNSA come from the germline V gene. The CDR3 sequence is 17 residues long. With V trimmed by 0 bases and J by 4 bases, 7 bases remained unmatched. In nucleotides, the CDR3 is TGTGCCAGCAGCTTAGCCCCCCTAGCGGGGCCTTACAATGAGCAGTTCTTC. Translated: CASSLAPLAGPYNEQFF.

The chain uses TRBV6-5 and TRBJ1-2; a possible D gene is TRBD1 (6 bases). V lost 6 bases to trimming and J lost 4 bases, with 12 bases between them. Germline CDR1 and CDR2: MNHEY and SVGAGI. CDR3 length: 13 amino acids. The CDR3 nucleotides read TGTGCCAGCAGCTCAGGGGACCCCTATGGCTACACCTTC. This encodes CASSSGDPYGYTF.

This chain joins TRBV27 and TRBJ1-3, with D unresolved. Germline V gene data show CDR1 as MNHEY and CDR2 as SMNVEV (reference sequence). This CDR3 contains 13 residues. With 3 bases removed from V and 0 bases from J, the gap between germline ends came to 3 bases. DNA for the CDR3: TGTGCCAGCAGTTTTCCCTCTGGAAACACCATATATTTT. This gives the protein CASSFPSGNTIYF.

The chain links TRBV5-5 to TRBJ2-7; TRBD1 or TRBD2 may be the D gene (5 bases each). The CDR3 length is 15 residues. V was shortened by 0 bases and J by 1 base, with 11 bases between the two germline ends. Germline CDR1 SGHKS, CDR2 YYEKEE (reference sequence). The CDR3 nucleotides are TGTGCCAGCAGCTTGGGTGGGACGGAATCCTACGAGCAGTACTTC. It codes for CASSLGGTESYEQYF.

The chain has TRBV9 and TRBJ1-3, with D possibly being TRBD1 (6 bases). CDR1 and CDR2 from the germline V gene are SGDLS and YYNGEE. With 0 bases removed from V and 4 bases from J, the gap between germline ends came to 11 bases. The CDR3 is 15 amino acids. The chain's CDR3 is CASSVDGGYGNTIYF. The CDR3 DNA reads TGTGCCAGCAGCGTAGATGGGGGCTACGGAAACACCATATATTTT.

The count of this clone is one. CDR3 nucleotides: TGTGCCAGTAGTATGACGCACACTGAAGCTTTCTTT. It encodes CASSMTHTEAFF. The chain combines TRBV19 with TRBJ1-1, with unresolved D. Germline lookup yields CDR1 LNHDA and CDR2 SQIVND (reference sequence). The CDR3 sequence is 12 residues long. V lost 3 bases to trimming and J lost 3 bases, with 5 bases between them. The full variable domain, rest sourced from reference TRBV19 and TRBJ1-1, is DGGITQSPKYLFRKEGQNVTLSCEQNLNHDAMYWYRQDPGQGLRLIYYSQIVNDFQKGDIAEGYSVSREKKESFPLTVTSAQKNPTAFYLCASSMTHTEAFFGQGTRLTVV.

The chain links TRBV27 to TRBJ2-3; weak D call: TRBD1 (5 bases). This CDR3 region has 13 residues. The germline gives CDR1 MNHEY, CDR2 SMNVEV (reference sequence). Between the trimmed V and J ends, which lost 0 bases and 6 bases, there was a span of 7 bases. This CDR3 is CASSLSGLDTQYF. The DNA for the CDR3 is TGTGCCAGCAGTTTATCGGGGCTCGATACGCAGTATTTT.

CDR3: CASRSRGARGRNTEAFF. The DNA for the CDR3 is TGTGCCAGCAGATCTCGGGGGGCTCGAGGACGGAACACTGAAGCTTTCTTT. The chain employs TRBV5-6 and TRBJ1-1, with D possibly being TRBD1 (6 bases). V lost 5 bases, J lost 1 base, and 21 bases lay in between. The CDR3 has 17 residues. CDR1 and CDR2 from the germline V gene are SGHDT and YYEEEE.